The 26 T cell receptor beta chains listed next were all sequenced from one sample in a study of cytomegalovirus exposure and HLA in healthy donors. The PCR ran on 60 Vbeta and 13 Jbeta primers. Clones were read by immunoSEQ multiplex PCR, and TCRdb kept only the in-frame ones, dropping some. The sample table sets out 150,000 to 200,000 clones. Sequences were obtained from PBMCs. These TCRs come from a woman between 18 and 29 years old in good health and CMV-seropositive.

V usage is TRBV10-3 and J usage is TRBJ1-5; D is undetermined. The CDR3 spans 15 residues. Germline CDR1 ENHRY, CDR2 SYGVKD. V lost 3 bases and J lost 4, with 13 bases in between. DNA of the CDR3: TGTGCCATCAGTGATTTTGAGAGGGTGAATCAGCCCCAGCATTTT. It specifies CAISDFERVNQPQHF.

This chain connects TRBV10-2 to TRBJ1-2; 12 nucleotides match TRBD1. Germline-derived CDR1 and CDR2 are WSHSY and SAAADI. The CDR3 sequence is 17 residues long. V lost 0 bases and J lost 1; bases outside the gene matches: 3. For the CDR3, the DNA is TGCGCCAGCAGTGAGTCGGGGACAGGGGGCCTTAACTATGGCTACACCTTC. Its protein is CASSESGTGGLNYGYTF.

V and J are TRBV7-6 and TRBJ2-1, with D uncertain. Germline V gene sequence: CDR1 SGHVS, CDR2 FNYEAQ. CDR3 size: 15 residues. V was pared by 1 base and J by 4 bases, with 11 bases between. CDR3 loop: CASSLEAVTYNEQFF. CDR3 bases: TGTGCCAGCAGCTTAGAGGCGGTCACTTACAATGAGCAGTTCTTC. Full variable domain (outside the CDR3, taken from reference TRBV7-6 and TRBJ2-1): GAGVSQSPRYKVTKRGQDVALRCDPISGHVSLYWYRQALGQGPEFLTYFNYEAQQDKSGLPNDRFSAERPEGSISTLTIQRTEQRDSAMYRCASSLEAVTYNEQFFGPGTRLTVL.

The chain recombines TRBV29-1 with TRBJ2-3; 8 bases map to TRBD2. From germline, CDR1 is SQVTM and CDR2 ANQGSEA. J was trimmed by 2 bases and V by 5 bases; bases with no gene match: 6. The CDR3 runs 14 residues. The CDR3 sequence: CSVSGRGDTDTQYF. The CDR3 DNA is TGCAGCGTTAGCGGGAGAGGGGACACAGATACGCAGTATTTT.

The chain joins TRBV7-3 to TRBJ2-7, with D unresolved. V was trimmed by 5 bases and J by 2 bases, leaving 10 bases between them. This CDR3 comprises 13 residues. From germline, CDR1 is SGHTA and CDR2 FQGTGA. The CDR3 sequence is CASSRDITYEQYF. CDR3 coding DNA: TGTGCCAGCAGCCGTGACATAACCTACGAGCAGTACTTC.

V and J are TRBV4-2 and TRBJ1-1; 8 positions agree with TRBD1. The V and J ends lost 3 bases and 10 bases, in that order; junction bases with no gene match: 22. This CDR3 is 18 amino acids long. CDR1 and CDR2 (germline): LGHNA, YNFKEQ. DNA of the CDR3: TGTGCCAGCAGCCATGAAGAGGGCCGAGGACAGGGCAAACGGGGAGCTTTCTTT. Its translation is CASSHEEGRGQGKRGAFF.

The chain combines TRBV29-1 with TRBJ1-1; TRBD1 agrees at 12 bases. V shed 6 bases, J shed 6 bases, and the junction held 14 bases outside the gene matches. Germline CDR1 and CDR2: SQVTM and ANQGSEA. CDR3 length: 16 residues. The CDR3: CSVHPYSGQGASEAFF. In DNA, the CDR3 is TGCAGCGTCCACCCATACTCGGGACAGGGGGCGTCTGAAGCTTTCTTT.

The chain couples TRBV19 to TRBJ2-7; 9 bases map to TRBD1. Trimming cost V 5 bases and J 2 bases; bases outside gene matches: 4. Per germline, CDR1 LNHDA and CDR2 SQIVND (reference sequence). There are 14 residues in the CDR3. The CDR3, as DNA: TGTGCCAGTAGTCTTGACAGGGGGACCTACGAGCAGTACTTC. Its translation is CASSLDRGTYEQYF. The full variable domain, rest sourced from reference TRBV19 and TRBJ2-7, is DGGITQSPKYLFRKEGQNVTLSCEQNLNHDAMYWYRQDPGQGLRLIYYSQIVNDFQKGDIAEGYSVSREKKESFPLTVTSAQKNPTAFYLCASSLDRGTYEQYFGPGTRLTVT.

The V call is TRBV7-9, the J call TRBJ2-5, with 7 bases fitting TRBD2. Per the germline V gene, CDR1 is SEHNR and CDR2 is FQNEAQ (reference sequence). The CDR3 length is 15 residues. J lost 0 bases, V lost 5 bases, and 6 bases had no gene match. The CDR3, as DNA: TGTGCCAGCAGCCTTGCCGGGGGGTACCAAGAGACCCAGTACTTC. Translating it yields CASSLAGGYQETQYF.

The CDR3 reads CASSVTSGQETQYF. The CDR3 region has the DNA TGCGCCAGCAGCGTCACTAGCGGCCAAGAGACCCAGTACTTC. The chain recombines TRBV5-1 with TRBJ2-5; 8 bases map to TRBD2. The CDR3 sequence is 14 residues long. Unmatched junction bases numbered 3, after V lost 4 bases and J lost 1 base. CDR1 is SGHRS and CDR2 is YFSETQ in the germline V gene.

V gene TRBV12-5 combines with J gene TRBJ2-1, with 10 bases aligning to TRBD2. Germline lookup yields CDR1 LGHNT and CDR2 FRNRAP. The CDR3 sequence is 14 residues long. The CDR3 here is CGSAGGPLYNEQFF. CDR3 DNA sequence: TGTGGGTCAGCGGGAGGGCCCCTCTACAATGAGCAGTTCTTC.

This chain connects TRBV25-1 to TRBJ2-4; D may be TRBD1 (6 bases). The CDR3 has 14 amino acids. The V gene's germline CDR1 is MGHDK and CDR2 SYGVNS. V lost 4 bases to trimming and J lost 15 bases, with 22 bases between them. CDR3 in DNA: TGTGCCAGCAGTGCGCAGGGGAGACCCCCCACTATGTACTTC. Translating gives CASSAQGRPPTMYF.

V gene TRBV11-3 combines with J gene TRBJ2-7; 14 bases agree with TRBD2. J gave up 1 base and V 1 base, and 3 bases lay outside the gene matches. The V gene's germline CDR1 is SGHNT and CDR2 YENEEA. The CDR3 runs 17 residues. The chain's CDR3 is CASSLGGLAGESYEQYF. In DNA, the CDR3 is TGTGCCAGCAGCTTAGGGGGACTAGCGGGAGAATCCTACGAGCAGTACTTC.

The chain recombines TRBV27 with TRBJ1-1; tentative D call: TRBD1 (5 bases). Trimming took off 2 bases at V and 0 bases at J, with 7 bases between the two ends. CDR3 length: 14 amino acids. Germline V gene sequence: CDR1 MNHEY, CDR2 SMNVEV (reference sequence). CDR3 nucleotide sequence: TGTGCCAGCAGTTTAACCAGGGTGAACACTGAAGCTTTCTTT. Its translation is CASSLTRVNTEAFF.

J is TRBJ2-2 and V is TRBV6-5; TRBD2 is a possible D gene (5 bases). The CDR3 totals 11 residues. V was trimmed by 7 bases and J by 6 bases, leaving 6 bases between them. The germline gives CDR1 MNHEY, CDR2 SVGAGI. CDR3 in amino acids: CASMEAGELFF. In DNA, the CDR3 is TGTGCCAGCATGGAGGCCGGGGAGCTGTTTTTT.

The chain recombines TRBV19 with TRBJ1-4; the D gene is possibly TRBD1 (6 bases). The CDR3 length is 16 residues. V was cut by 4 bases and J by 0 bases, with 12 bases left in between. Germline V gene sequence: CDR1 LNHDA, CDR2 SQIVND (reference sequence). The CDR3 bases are TGTGCCAGTAGTAAACTCCGACAGGCAACTAATGAAAAACTGTTTTTT. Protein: CASSKLRQATNEKLFF.

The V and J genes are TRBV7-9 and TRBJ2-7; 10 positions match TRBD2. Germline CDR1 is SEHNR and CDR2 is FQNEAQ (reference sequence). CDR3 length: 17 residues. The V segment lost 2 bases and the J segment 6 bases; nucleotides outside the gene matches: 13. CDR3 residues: CASSLFSSGRYAIEQYF. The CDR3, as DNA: TGTGCCAGCAGCTTATTTTCTAGCGGGAGATATGCTATCGAGCAGTACTTC.

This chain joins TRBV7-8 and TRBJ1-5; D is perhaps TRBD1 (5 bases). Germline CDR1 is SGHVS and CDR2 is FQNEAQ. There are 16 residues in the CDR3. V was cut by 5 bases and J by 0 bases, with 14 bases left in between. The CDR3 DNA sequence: TGTGCCAGCAGCACAGGAGGGCTAGATAGCAATCAGCCCCAGCATTTT. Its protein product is CASSTGGLDSNQPQHF.

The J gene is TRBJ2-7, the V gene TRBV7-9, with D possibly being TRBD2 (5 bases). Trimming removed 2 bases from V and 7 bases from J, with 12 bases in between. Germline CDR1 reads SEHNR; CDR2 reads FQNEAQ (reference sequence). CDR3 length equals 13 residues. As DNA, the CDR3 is TGTGCCAGCAGCTTAAAGAGCCGAGGGGAGCAGTACTTC. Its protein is CASSLKSRGEQYF.

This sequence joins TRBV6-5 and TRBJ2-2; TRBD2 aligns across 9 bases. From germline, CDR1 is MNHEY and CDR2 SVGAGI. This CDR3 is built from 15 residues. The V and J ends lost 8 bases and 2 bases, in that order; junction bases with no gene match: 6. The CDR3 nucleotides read TGTGCCAGCCGCCCGGGACTAGCAAACACCGGGGAGCTGTTTTTT. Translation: CASRPGLANTGELFF.

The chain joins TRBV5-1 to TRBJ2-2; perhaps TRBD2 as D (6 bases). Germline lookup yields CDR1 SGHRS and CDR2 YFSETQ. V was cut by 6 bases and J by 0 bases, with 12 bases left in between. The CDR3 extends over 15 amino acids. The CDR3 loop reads CASMEGFANTGELFF. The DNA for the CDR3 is TGCGCCAGCATGGAGGGATTCGCGAACACCGGGGAGCTGTTTTTT. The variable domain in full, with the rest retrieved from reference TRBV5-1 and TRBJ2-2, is KAGVTQTPRYLIKTRGQQVTLSCSPISGHRSVSWYQQTPGQGLQFLFEYFSETQRNKGNFPGRFSGRQFSNSRSEMNVSTLELGDSALYLCASMEGFANTGELFFGEGSRLTVL.

Written as DNA, the CDR3 is TGTGCCAGCAGCCAAGGTGGCGGGGATTCCTACAATGAGCAGTTCTTC. Translated, it gives CASSQGGGDSYNEQFF. The J gene is TRBJ2-1, the V gene TRBV4-2, with D possibly matching TRBD2 (6 bases). The CDR3 extends over 16 amino acids. Germline CDR1 LGHNA, CDR2 YNFKEQ. Trimming removed 1 base at V and 1 base at J, with 11 bases between.

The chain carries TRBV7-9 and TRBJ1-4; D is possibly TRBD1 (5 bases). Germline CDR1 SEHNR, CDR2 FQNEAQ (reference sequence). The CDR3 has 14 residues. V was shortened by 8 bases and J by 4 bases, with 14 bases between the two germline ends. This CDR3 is CASVSGEGNEKLFF. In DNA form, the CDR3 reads TGTGCCAGCGTGTCGGGGGAGGGTAATGAAAAACTGTTTTTT.

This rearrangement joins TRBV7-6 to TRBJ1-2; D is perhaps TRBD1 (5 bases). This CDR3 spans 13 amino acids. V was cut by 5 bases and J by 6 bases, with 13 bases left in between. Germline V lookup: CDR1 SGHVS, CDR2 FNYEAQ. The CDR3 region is CASSPVQGDGYTF. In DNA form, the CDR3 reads TGTGCCAGCAGCCCGGTCCAGGGCGATGGCTACACCTTC.

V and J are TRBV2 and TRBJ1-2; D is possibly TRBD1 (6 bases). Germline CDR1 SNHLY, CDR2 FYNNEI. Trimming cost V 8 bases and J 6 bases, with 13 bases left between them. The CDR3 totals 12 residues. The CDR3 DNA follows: TGTGCCAGCGGGGGACATAAAGATGGCTACACCTTC. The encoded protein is CASGGHKDGYTF.

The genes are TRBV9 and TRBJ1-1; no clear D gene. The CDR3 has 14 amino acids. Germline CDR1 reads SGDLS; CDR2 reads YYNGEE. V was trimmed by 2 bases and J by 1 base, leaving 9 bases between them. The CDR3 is CASSVLDQNTEAFF. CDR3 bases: TGTGCCAGCAGCGTTTTAGATCAGAACACTGAAGCTTTCTTT.